What follows are 4 T cell receptor beta chains derived from one specimen sequenced in a study of blood T cell repertoires in COVID-19. Sequenced by immunoSEQ multiplex PCR; TCRdb stores in-frame clones only, minus some. Of roughly 180,000 clones in the sample, 85% were seen once. Sequences were obtained from PBMCs or T cells enriched from blood (not recorded which). All receptors come from a man aged 35 to 55 who had recovered from COVID-19.

The chain links TRBV15 to TRBJ1-5; a weak D match, TRBD1 (6 bases). The V gene's germline CDR1 is LNHNV and CDR2 YYDKDF (reference sequence). The CDR3 loop spans 14 amino acids. Deletions cut 3 bases from V and 4 bases from J, with 10 bases between. CDR3 coding DNA: TGTGCCACCAGCAGGGGACACCTGAATCAGCCCCAGCATTTT. Protein: CATSRGHLNQPQHF.

The genes are TRBV4-1 and TRBJ1-2, with TRBD1 identical over 10 bases. CDR3 length: 15 amino acids. CDR1 and CDR2 from the germline V gene are MGHRA and YSYEKL. V gave up 4 bases and J gave up 1 base; unmatched junction bases: 3. CDR3 DNA: TGCGCCAGCAGCCCGGGACAGGGGCATAACTATGGCTACACCTTC. Its translation is CASSPGQGHNYGYTF.

V and J are TRBV7-9 and TRBJ2-1, with D perhaps TRBD1 (6 bases). The V end lost 5 bases, the J end lost 3 bases, and 20 bases lay between the germline ends. The CDR3 totals 17 residues. The V gene's germline CDR1 is SEHNR and CDR2 FQNEAQ (reference sequence). CDR3 loop: CASSPTDGQTLYNEQFF. DNA of the CDR3: TGTGCCAGCAGCCCAACCGATGGACAGACCCTCTACAATGAGCAGTTCTTC.

This clone turned up a few times. The J gene is TRBJ2-7, the V gene TRBV10-3; D gene unclear. V shed 4 bases and J shed 0 bases, with 4 bases lying between them. CDR3 length: 12 residues. Germline V gene lookup returns CDR1 ENHRY and CDR2 SYGVKD. CDR3 sequence reads: CAISAVSYEQYF. Here the CDR3 DNA reads TGTGCCATCAGTGCAGTCTCCTACGAGCAGTACTTC.